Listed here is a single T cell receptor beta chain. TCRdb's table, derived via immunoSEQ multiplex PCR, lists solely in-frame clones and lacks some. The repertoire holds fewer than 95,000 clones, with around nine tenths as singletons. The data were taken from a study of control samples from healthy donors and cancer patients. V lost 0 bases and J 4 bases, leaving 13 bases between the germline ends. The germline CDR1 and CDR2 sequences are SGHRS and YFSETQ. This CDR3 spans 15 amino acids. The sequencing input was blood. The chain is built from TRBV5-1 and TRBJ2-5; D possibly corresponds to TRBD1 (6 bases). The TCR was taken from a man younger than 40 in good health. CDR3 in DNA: TGCGCCAGCAGCTTGGCAGGGGATCGGGTAGAGACCCAGTACTTC. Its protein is CASSLAGDRVETQYF.